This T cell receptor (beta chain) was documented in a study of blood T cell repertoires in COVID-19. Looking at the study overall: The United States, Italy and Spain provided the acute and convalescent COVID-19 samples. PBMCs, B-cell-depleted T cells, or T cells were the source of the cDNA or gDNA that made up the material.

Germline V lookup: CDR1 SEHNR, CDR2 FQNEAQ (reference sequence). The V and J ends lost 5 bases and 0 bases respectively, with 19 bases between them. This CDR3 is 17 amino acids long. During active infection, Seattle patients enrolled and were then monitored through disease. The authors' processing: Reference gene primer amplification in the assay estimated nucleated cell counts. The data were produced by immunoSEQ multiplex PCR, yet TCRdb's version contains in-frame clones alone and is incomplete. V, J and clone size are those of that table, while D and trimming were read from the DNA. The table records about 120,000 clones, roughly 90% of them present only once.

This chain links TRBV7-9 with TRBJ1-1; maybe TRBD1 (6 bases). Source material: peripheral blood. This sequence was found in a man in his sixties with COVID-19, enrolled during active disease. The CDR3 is CASSLYTGSEVNTEAFF. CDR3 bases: TGTGCCAGCAGCCTCTATACAGGGTCTGAGGTGAACACTGAAGCTTTCTTT.